This T cell receptor (beta chain) came from a study of early T cells in non-severe SARS-CoV-2 infection. Deletions cut 2 bases from V and 4 bases from J, with 12 bases between. This CDR3 is built from 15 residues. A single record per CDR3 protein comes from TCRdb applying MiXCR to the 5' RACE reads. The table has more than 25,000 distinct CDR3 sequences, roughly 5% seen once. This clonotype was detected ten times or more. The sequenced sample was whole blood. V usage is TRBV12-3 or TRBV12-4 and J usage is TRBJ2-1; D possibly corresponds to TRBD2 (6 bases). The receptor comes from an adult who was a healthcare worker with PCR-confirmed SARS-CoV-2 infection or an uninfected control (not recorded which). CDR3 in DNA: TGTGCCAGCAGTTTATGGGTACGGGGGTACAATGAGCAGTTCTTC. This codes for CASSLWVRGYNEQFF.